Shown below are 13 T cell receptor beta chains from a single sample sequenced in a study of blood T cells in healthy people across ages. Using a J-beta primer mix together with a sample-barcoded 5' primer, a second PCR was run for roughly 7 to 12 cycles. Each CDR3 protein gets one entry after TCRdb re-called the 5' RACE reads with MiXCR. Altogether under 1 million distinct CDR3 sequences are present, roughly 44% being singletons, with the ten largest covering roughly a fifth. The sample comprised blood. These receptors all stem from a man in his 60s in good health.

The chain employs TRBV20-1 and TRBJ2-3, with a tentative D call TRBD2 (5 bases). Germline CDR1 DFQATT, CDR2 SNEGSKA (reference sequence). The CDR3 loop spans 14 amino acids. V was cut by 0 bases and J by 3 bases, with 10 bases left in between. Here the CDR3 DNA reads TGCAGTGCTAGAGAGATGGGGAGAACAGATACGCAGTATTTT. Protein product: CSAREMGRTDTQYF.

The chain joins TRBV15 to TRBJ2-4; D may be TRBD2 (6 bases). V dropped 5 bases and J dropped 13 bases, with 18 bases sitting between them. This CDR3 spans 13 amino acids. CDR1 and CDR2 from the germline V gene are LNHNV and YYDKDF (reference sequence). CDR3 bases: TGTGCCACCAGCGGGGAAACTAGCCCTGAGCAGTACTTC. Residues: CATSGETSPEQYF. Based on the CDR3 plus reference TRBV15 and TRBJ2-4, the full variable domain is DAMVIQNPRYQVTQFGKPVTLSCSQTLNHNVMYWYQQKSSQAPKLLFHYYDKDFNNEADTPDNFQSRRPNTSFCFLDIRSPGLGDTAMYLCATSGETSPEQYFGAGTRLSVL.

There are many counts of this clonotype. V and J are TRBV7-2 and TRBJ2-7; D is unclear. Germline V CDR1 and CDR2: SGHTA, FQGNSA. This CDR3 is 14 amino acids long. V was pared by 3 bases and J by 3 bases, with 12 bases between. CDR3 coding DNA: TGTGCCAGCAGCTTCGCCCCCTCCCACTACGAGCAGTACTTC. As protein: CASSFAPSHYEQYF. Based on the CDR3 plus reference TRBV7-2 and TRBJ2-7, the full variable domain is GAGVSQSPSNKVTEKGKDVELRCDPISGHTALYWYRQSLGQGLEFLIYFQGNSAPDKSGLPSDRFSAERTGGSVSTLTIQRTQQEDSAVYLCASSFAPSHYEQYFGPGTRLTVT.

The CDR3 DNA reads as TGCGCCAGCAGCTTGCGGACAGGGTTGGTGGGGATTGAGCAGTTCTTC. Encoded protein: CASSLRTGLVGIEQFF. This chain uses TRBV5-1 with TRBJ2-1; TRBD1 agrees at 8 bases. The germline gives CDR1 SGHRS, CDR2 YFSETQ. This CDR3 comprises 16 residues. V was pared by 1 base and J by 9 bases, with 12 bases of the junction left unmatched.

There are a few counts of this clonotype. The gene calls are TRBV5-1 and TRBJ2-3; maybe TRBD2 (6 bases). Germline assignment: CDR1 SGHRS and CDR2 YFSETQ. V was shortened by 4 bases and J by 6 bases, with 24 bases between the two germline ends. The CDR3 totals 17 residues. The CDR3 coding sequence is TGCGCCAGCAGCCGAATATTAAGCGGAGGGGTGATGGATACGCAGTATTTT. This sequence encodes CASSRILSGGVMDTQYF. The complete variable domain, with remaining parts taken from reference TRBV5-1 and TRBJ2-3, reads KAGVTQTPRYLIKTRGQQVTLSCSPISGHRSVSWYQQTPGQGLQFLFEYFSETQRNKGNFPGRFSGRQFSNSRSEMNVSTLELGDSALYLCASSRILSGGVMDTQYFGPGTRLTVL.

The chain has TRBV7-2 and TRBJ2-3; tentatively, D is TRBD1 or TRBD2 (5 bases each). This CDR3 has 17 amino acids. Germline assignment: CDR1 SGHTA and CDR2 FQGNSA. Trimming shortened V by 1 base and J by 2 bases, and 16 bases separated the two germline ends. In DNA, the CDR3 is TGTGCCAGCAGCTTAGACGGGACCGCCTTTTTCACAGATACGCAGTATTTT. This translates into CASSLDGTAFFTDTQYF.

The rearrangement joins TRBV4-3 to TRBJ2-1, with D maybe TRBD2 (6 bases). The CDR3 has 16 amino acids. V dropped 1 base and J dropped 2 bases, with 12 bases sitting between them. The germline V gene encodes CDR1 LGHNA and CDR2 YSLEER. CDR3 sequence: CASSQGGVAPYNEQFF. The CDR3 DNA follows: TGCGCCAGCAGCCAAGGGGGGGTAGCTCCCTACAATGAGCAGTTCTTC.

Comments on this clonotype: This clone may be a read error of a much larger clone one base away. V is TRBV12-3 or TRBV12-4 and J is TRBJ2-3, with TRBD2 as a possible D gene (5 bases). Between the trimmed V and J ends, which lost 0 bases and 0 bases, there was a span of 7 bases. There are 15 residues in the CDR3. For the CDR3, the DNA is TGTGCCAGCAGTTTAGCTCGGACTAGCACAGATACGCAGTATTTT. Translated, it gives CASSLARTSTDTQYF.

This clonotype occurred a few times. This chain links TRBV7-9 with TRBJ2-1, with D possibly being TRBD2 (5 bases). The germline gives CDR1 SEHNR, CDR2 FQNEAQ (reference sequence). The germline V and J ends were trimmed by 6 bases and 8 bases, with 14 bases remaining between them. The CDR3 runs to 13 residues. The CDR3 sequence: CASRTGGLHEQFF. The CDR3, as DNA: TGTGCCAGCAGAACCGGAGGACTGCATGAGCAGTTCTTC.

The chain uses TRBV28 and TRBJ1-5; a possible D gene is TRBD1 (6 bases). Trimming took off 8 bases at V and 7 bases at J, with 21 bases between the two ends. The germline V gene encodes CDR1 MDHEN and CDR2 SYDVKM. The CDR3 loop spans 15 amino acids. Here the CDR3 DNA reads TGTGCCAGCTCAAACCCCCTCAGGGGAAACCAGCCCCAGCATTTT. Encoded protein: CASSNPLRGNQPQHF.

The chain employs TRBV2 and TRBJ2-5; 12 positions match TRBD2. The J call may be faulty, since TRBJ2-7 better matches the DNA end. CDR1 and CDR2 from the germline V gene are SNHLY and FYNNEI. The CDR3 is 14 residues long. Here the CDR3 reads CASRRLAGVHEQYF. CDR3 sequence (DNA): TGTGCCAGCAGACGACTAGCGGGGGTCCACGAGCAGTACTTC.

In DNA, the CDR3 is TGTGCCACCAGTGACACGACAGGGGCGCAGTATTTT. Translation gives CATSDTTGAQYF. V gene TRBV24-1 combines with J gene TRBJ2-3; 8 bases agree with TRBD1. The germline V gene has CDR1 KGHDR and CDR2 SFDVKD. CDR3 length equals 12 residues. V dropped 4 bases and J dropped 10; count of bases not matched to a gene: 3.

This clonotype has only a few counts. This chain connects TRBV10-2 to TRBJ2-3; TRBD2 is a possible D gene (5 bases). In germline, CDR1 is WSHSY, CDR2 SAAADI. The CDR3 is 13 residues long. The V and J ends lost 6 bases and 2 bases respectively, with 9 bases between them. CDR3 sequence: CASRSLATDTQYF. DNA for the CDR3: TGCGCCAGCAGGTCCCTAGCCACAGATACGCAGTATTTT.